The T cell receptor (beta chain) described here comes from a study of T cell repertoires in cytomegalovirus infection. General study findings and limits: People with CMV and the relevant HLA were identified by cumulative public TCR beta family frequency. Clonotypes of TCR beta that were HLA-C-restricted and CMV-specific dominated the ex vivo response.

The germline CDR1 and CDR2 sequences are SGHDN and FVKESK. With 3 bases removed from V and 7 bases from J, the gap between germline ends came to 13 bases. The CDR3 has 14 residues. TCRdb passed the reads through MiXCR, listing each CDR3 protein once. The data hold some 600,000 distinct CDR3 sequences, with 20% to 25% observed a single time. In regard to this clonotype: The antigen remains undetermined.

Material: CD8+ T cells from PBMCs. The chain links TRBV14 to TRBJ2-1; D is undetermined. The sequence derives from a human donor in good health (CMV status not recorded). Some clones in this sample may be carry-over from other donors' samples. CDR3 loop: CASSHAWSNNEQFF. The CDR3 region has the DNA TGTGCCAGCAGCCATGCCTGGAGCAATAATGAGCAGTTCTTC.